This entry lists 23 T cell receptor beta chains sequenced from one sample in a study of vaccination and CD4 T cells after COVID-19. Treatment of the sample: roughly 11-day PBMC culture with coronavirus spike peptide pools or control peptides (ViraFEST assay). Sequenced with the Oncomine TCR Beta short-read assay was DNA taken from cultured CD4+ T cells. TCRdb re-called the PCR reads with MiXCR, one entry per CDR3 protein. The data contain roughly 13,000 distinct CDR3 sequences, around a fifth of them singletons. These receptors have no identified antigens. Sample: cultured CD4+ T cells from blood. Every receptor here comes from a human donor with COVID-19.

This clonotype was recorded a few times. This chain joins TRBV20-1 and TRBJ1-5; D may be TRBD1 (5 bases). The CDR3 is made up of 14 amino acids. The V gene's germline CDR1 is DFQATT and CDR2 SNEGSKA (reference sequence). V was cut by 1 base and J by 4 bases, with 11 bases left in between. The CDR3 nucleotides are TGCAGTGCTAGAGGAGGGGACCTAAATCAGCCCCAGCATTTT. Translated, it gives CSARGGDLNQPQHF.

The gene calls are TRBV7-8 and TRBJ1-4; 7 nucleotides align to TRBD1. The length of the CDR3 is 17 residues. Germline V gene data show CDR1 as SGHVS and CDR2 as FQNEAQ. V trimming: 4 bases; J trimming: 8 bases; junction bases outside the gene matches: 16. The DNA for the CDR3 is TGTGCCAGCAGCTCCCCTCCCGGGACAGTCTCGGGGGAAAAACTGTTTTTT. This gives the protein CASSSPPGTVSGEKLFF. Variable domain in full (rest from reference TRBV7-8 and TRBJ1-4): GAGVSQSPRYKVAKRGQDVALRCDPISGHVSLFWYQQALGQGPEFLTYFQNEAQLDKSGLPSDRFFAERPEGSVSTLKIQRTQQEDSAVYLCASSSPPGTVSGEKLFFGSGTQLSVL.

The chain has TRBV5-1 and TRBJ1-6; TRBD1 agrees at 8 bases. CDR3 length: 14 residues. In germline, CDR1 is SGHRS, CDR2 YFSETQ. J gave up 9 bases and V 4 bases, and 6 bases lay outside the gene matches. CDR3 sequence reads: CASSADRAASPLHF. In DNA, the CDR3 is TGCGCCAGCAGCGCGGACAGGGCGGCTTCACCCCTCCACTTT.

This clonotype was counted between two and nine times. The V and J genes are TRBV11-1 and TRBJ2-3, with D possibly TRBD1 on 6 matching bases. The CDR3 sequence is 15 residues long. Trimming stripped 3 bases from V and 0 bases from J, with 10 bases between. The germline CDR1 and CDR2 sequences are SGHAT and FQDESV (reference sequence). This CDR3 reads CASSLDRISTDTQYF. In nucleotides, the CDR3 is TGTGCCAGCAGCTTGGACAGAATCAGCACAGATACGCAGTATTTT. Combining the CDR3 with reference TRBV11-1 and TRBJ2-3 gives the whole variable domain EAEVAQSPRYKITEKSQAVAFWCDPISGHATLYWYRQILGQGPELLVQFQDESVVDDSQLPKDRFSAERLKGVDSTLKIQPAELGDSAMYLCASSLDRISTDTQYFGPGTRLTVL.

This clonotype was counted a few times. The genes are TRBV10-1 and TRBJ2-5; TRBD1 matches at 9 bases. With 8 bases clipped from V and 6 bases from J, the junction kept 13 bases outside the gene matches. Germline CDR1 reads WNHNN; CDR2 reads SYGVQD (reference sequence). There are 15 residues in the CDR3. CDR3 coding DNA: TGCGCCAGCCCCAACCCGGGACAGGGCGAGAAGACCCAGTACTTC. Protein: CASPNPGQGEKTQYF.

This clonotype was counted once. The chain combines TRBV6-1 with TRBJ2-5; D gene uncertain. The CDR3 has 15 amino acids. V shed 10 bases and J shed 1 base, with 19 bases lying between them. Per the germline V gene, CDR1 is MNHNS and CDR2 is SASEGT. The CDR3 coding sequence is TGTGCCAACACTCTCCAGGTGGCAGGCCAAGAGACCCAGTACTTC. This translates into CANTLQVAGQETQYF.

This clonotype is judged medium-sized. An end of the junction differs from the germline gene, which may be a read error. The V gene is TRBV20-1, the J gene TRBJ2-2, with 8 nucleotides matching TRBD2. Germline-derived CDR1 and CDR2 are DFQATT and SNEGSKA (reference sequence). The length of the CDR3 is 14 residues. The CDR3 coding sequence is TGCAGTGCTCGGGAGGGAGCGAAGACCGGGGAGCTGTTTTTT. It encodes CSAREGAKTGELFF.

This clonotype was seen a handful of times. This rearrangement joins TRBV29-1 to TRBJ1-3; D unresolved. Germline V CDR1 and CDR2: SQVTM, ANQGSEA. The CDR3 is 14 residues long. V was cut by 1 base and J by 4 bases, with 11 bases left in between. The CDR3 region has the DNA TGCAGCGTTGAAGCTGCGGGTACGGGAAACACCATATATTTT. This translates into CSVEAAGTGNTIYF. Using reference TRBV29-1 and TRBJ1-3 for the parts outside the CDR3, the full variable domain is SAVISQKPSRDICQRGTSLTIQCQVDSQVTMMFWYRQQPGQSLTLIATANQGSEATYESGFVIDKFPISRPNLTFSTLTVSNMSPEDSSIYLCSVEAAGTGNTIYFGEGSWLTVV.

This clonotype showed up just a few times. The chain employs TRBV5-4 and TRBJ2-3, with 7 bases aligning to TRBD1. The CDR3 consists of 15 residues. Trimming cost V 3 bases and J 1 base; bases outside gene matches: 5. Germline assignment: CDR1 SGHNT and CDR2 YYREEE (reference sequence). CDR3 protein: CASSSTGQGTDTQYF. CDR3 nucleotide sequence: TGTGCCAGCAGCTCGACTGGACAGGGCACAGATACGCAGTATTTT.

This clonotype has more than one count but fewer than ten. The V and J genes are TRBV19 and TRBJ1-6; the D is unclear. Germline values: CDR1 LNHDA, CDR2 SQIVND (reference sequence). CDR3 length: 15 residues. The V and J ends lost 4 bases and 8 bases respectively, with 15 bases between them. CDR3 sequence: CASSTTDVADSPLHF. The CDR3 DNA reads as TGTGCCAGTAGTACGACCGACGTGGCGGATTCACCCCTCCACTTT.

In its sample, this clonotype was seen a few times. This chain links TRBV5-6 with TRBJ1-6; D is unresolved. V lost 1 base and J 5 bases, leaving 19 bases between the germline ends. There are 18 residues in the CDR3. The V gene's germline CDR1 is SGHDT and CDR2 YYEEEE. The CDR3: CASSLRSGRGRNNSPLHF. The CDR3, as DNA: TGTGCCAGCAGCTTGCGTTCCGGAAGAGGGAGGAATAATTCACCCCTCCACTTT.

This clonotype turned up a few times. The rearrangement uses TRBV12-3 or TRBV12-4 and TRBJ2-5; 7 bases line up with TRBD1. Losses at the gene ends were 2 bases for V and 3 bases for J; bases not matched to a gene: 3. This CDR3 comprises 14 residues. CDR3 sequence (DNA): TGTGCCAGCAGTTTAAACAGGGGCAAAGAGACCCAGTACTTC. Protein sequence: CASSLNRGKETQYF.

CDR3 residues: CASSLAPSSSYNEQFF. The CDR3, as DNA: TGTGCCAGCAGCTTAGCTCCTTCCAGCTCCTACAATGAGCAGTTCTTC. V is TRBV7-8 and J is TRBJ2-1; D uncertain. There are 16 residues in the CDR3. Trimming cost V 0 bases and J 0 bases, with 9 bases left between them. Germline assignment: CDR1 SGHVS and CDR2 FQNEAQ.

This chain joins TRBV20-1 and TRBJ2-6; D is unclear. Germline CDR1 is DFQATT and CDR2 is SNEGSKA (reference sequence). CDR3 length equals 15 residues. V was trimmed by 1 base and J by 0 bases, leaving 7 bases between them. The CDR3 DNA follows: TGCAGTGCTAGAGTAACACACTCTGGGGCCAACGTCCTGACTTTC. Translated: CSARVTHSGANVLTF.

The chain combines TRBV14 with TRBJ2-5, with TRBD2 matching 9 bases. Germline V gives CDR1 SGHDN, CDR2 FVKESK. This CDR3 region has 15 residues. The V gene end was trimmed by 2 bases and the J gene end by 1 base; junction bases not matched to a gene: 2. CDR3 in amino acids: CASSQLAGIQETQYF. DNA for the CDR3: TGTGCCAGCAGCCAACTAGCGGGGATCCAAGAGACCCAGTACTTC.

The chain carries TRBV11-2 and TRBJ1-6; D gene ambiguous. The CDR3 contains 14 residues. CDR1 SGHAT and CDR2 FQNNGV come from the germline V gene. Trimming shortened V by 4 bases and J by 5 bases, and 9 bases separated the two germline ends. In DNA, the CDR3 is TGTGCCAGCAGCTCGGTTTGGGATAATTCACCCCTCCACTTT. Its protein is CASSSVWDNSPLHF.

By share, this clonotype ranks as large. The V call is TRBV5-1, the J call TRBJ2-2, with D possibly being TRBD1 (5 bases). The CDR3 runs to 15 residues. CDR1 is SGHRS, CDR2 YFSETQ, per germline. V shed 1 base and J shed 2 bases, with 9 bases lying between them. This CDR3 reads CASSLQGSNTGELFF. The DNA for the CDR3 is TGCGCCAGCAGCTTGCAGGGCTCTAACACCGGGGAGCTGTTTTTT. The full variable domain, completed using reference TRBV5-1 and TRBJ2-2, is KAGVTQTPRYLIKTRGQQVTLSCSPISGHRSVSWYQQTPGQGLQFLFEYFSETQRNKGNFPGRFSGRQFSNSRSEMNVSTLELGDSALYLCASSLQGSNTGELFFGEGSRLTVL.

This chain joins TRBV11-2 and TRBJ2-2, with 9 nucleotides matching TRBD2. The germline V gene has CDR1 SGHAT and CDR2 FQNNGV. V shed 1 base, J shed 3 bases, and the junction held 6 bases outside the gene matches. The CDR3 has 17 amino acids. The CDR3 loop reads CASSLVPSGAYTGELFF. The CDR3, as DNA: TGTGCCAGCAGCTTAGTCCCTAGCGGGGCCTACACCGGGGAGCTGTTTTTT.

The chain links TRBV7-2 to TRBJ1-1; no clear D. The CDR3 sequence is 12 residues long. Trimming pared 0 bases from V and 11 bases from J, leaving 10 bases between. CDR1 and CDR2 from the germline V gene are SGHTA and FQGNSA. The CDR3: CASSLARGSAFF. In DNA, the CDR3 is TGTGCCAGCAGCTTAGCGCGGGGTAGCGCTTTCTTT.

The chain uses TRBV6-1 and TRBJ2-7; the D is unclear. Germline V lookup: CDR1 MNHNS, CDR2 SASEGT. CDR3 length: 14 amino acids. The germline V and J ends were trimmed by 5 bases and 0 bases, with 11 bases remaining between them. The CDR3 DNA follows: TGTGCCAGCAGTATGGCCCCCAGCTCCTACGAGCAGTACTTC. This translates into CASSMAPSSYEQYF.

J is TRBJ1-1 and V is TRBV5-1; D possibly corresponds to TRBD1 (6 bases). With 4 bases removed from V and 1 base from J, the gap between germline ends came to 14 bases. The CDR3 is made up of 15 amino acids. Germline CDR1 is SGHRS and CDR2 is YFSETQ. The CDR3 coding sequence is TGCGCCAGCAGCCGCCCTGTGGGGGCGAACACTGAAGCTTTCTTT. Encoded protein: CASSRPVGANTEAFF.

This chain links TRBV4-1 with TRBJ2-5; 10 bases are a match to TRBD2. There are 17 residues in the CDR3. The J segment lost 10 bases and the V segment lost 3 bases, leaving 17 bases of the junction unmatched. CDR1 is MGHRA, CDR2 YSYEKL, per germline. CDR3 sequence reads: CASSQGSRERGGGFQYF. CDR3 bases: TGCGCCAGCAGCCAGGGCTCGAGGGAGCGGGGGGGGGGATTCCAGTACTTC.

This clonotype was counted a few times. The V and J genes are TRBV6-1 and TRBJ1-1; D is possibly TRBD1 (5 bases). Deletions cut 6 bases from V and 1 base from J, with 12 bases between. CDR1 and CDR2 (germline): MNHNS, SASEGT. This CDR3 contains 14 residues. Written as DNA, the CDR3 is TGTGCCAGCAGGGATCCTGGGACGAACACTGAAGCTTTCTTT. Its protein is CASRDPGTNTEAFF.